Shown below are 18 T cell receptor beta chains from a single sample sequenced in a study of sequential checkpoint blockade in melanoma. Described treatment: randomized to nivolumab then ipilimumab (arm A) or the reverse (arm B). Sequencing used immunoSEQ multiplex PCR; TCRdb keeps in-frame clones, though not all of them. The repertoire includes some 9,300 clones, approximately 82% of them detected once, and 9% to 14% sits in the top ten. Sequenced here: CD8+ T cells sorted from blood (inferred from file names), sampled from a patient given nivolumab and ipilimumab in sequence. The receptors were gathered from a human donor with melanoma.

The CDR3 protein is CASSGAGGGSYYGYTF. DNA of the CDR3: TGTGCCTCCTCAGGGGCAGGGGGCGGAAGTTATTATGGCTACACCTTC. The chain uses TRBV30 and TRBJ1-2, with 8 bases that match TRBD1. CDR1 is GTSNPN, CDR2 SVGIG, per germline (reference sequence). The CDR3 consists of 16 residues. The V gene end was trimmed by 7 bases and the J gene end by 5 bases; junction bases not matched to a gene: 18.

As to this clone: A junction end diverges from the germline sequence, so it may reflect a read error. The chain carries TRBV6-6 and TRBJ1-5; weak D call: TRBD1 (5 bases). Germline loops: CDR1 MNHNY, CDR2 SVGAGI (reference sequence). The CDR3 contains 13 residues. CDR3 in amino acids: CASSYVESRVVDF. The CDR3 coding sequence is TGTGCCAGCAGCTATGTGGAGTCCAGGGTCGTGGATTTT.

In this sample, this clone turned up once. V gene TRBV19 combines with J gene TRBJ2-1; a weak D match, TRBD1 (5 bases). V lost 2 bases, J lost 7 bases, and 12 bases lay in between. Germline CDR1 reads LNHDA; CDR2 reads SQIVND (reference sequence). This CDR3 is 14 amino acids long. The CDR3 region has the DNA TGTGCCAGTAGTATAATCAGCAGGGCAAATGAGCAGTTCTTC. Encoded protein: CASSIISRANEQFF.

The chain recombines TRBV15 with TRBJ1-3; tentative D call: TRBD1 (6 bases). Germline V lookup: CDR1 LNHNV, CDR2 YYDKDF (reference sequence). The CDR3 spans 17 residues. V was cut by 5 bases and J by 2 bases, with 19 bases left in between. CDR3: CATSGGQFLTTGNTIYF. CDR3 DNA: TGTGCCACCAGCGGCGGACAGTTCCTAACAACTGGAAACACCATATATTTT.

This chain joins TRBV28 and TRBJ1-1, with D perhaps matching TRBD1 (5 bases). Germline V gene sequence: CDR1 MDHEN, CDR2 SYDVKM. The ends were cut back, 6 bases at V and 0 bases at J, with 14 bases in the middle. The CDR3 is 15 amino acids. Here the CDR3 reads CASRSPRTMNTEAFF. DNA for the CDR3: TGTGCCAGCAGAAGCCCCAGGACAATGAACACTGAAGCTTTCTTT.

The chain recombines TRBV16 with TRBJ2-5; 16 bases line up with TRBD2. The J call may be faulty, since TRBJ2-7 better matches the DNA end. In germline, CDR1 is KGHSY, CDR2 FQNENV. This CDR3 comprises 17 residues. The CDR3 sequence is CASSQPGLAGGSYEQYF. The CDR3 nucleotides are TGTGCCAGCAGCCAACCGGGACTAGCGGGAGGGTCCTACGAGCAGTACTTC.

The rearrangement joins TRBV21-1 to TRBJ2-3; the table's D call, TRBD2, was not checked against the DNA. TRBV21-1 is a pseudogene locus. The CDR3 sequence is 17 residues long. The CDR3 DNA is TGTGCCAGCAGCGCCCACCCTAGCGGGAGTGAGGCAGATACGCAGTATTTT. Translated: CASSAHPSGSEADTQYF.

The gene calls are TRBV6-1 and TRBJ2-5; the match to TRBD2 covers 8 bases. J was trimmed by 4 bases and V by 2 bases; bases with no gene match: 12. The germline V gene encodes CDR1 MNHNS and CDR2 SASEGT. This CDR3 is built from 17 residues. CDR3 coding DNA: TGTGCCAGCAGTGAAAAGACGGGGGGGGTGATGGGAGAGACCCAGTACTTC. Translation: CASSEKTGGVMGETQYF.

Only a few counts were recorded for this clone. The rearrangement uses TRBV14 and TRBJ2-7, with 9 bases lining up with TRBD2. CDR3 length: 14 amino acids. With 0 bases clipped from V and 3 bases from J, the junction kept 0 bases outside the gene matches. Germline lookup yields CDR1 SGHDN and CDR2 FVKESK. The CDR3 DNA is TGTGCCAGCAGCCAAGATAGCGGGAGCTACGAGCAGTACTTC. The encoded protein is CASSQDSGSYEQYF.

The genes are TRBV7-8 and TRBJ2-7; maybe TRBD2 (5 bases). The ends were cut back, 5 bases at V and 1 base at J, with 18 bases in the middle. The CDR3 length is 16 residues. Germline CDR1 SGHVS, CDR2 FQNEAQ. The CDR3 DNA follows: TGTGCCAGCAGCCCTCACGAGGGTTATCCTTCCTACGAGCAGTACTTC. This codes for CASSPHEGYPSYEQYF. Full variable domain (rest looked up from reference TRBV7-8 and TRBJ2-7): GAGVSQSPRYKVAKRGQDVALRCDPISGHVSLFWYQQALGQGPEFLTYFQNEAQLDKSGLPSDRFFAERPEGSVSTLKIQRTQQEDSAVYLCASSPHEGYPSYEQYFGPGTRLTVT.

This clone is deemed medium-sized. The J gene is TRBJ1-1, the V gene TRBV5-6; tentatively, D is TRBD1 (5 bases). Germline V lookup: CDR1 SGHDT, CDR2 YYEEEE. CDR3 length: 16 residues. Trimming cost V 0 bases and J 3 bases, with 15 bases left between them. The CDR3 protein is CASSLASAGPYTEAFF. CDR3 in DNA: TGTGCCAGCAGCTTGGCATCTGCGGGGCCCTACACTGAAGCTTTCTTT.

The chain uses TRBV30 and TRBJ2-1, with D possibly being TRBD2 (6 bases). Germline CDR1 is GTSNPN and CDR2 is SVGIG (reference sequence). V gave up 0 bases and J gave up 6 bases, with 9 bases separating them. The CDR3 sequence is 13 residues long. The chain's CDR3 is CAWSVTRGNEQFF. CDR3 DNA sequence: TGTGCCTGGAGTGTGACTAGAGGCAATGAGCAGTTCTTC.

This clone was recorded a few times. The V and J genes are TRBV19 and TRBJ1-6; a weak D match, TRBD1 (6 bases). This CDR3 comprises 14 residues. Germline V gene sequence: CDR1 LNHDA, CDR2 SQIVND (reference sequence). Trimming shortened V by 3 bases and J by 9 bases, and 12 bases separated the two germline ends. The CDR3 loop is CASSMQGGGSPLHF. The CDR3 nucleotides are TGTGCCAGTAGTATGCAGGGAGGGGGTTCACCCCTCCACTTT.

This clone was seen more than once but under ten times. The rearrangement joins TRBV11-2 to TRBJ2-7; 7 bases agree with TRBD1. Germline V CDR1 and CDR2: SGHAT, FQNNGV. The V gene end was trimmed by 2 bases and the J gene end by 1 base; junction bases not matched to a gene: 2. The CDR3 runs 14 residues. The CDR3 sequence: CASSLRQGSYEQYF. The CDR3 DNA sequence: TGTGCCAGCAGCTTAAGACAGGGATCCTACGAGCAGTACTTC.

The chain has TRBV13 and TRBJ2-5; D may be TRBD1 (6 bases). Germline-derived CDR1 and CDR2 are PRHDT and FYEKMQ (reference sequence). CDR3 length: 13 amino acids. V was shortened by 6 bases and J by 1 base, with 9 bases between the two germline ends. CDR3 loop: CASSQGIQETQYF. For the CDR3, the DNA is TGTGCCAGCAGTCAGGGGATCCAAGAGACCCAGTACTTC.

The V call is TRBV2, the J call TRBJ2-7; 8 nucleotides align to TRBD2. The V gene's germline CDR1 is SNHLY and CDR2 FYNNEI. This CDR3 contains 14 residues. J was trimmed by 0 bases and V by 7 bases; bases with no gene match: 5. CDR3 nucleotides: TGTGCCAGCATTACTAGCGGAAGCTCCTACGAGCAGTACTTC. Protein: CASITSGSSYEQYF.

The V call is TRBV28, the J call TRBJ1-2; D ambiguous. Germline loops: CDR1 MDHEN, CDR2 SYDVKM. V gave up 6 bases and J gave up 2 bases, with 16 bases separating them. The CDR3 spans 15 residues. The chain's CDR3 is CASSPIQIQNYGYTF. CDR3 bases: TGTGCCAGCAGCCCCATACAGATACAGAACTATGGCTACACCTTC.

The chain carries TRBV15 and TRBJ2-1; no clear D gene. This CDR3 region has 14 residues. V lost 0 bases and J lost 7, with 10 bases in between. CDR1 and CDR2 (germline): LNHNV, YYDKDF (reference sequence). The CDR3 sequence: CATSRDLAVNEQFF. DNA of the CDR3: TGTGCCACCAGCAGAGATTTAGCAGTTAATGAGCAGTTCTTC.